The clone carrying this T cell receptor beta chain turned up a few times. Patients of the Seattle cohort, enrolled during active infection, were followed longitudinally. This entry belongs to a study of blood T cell repertoires in COVID-19. At the level of the study: From T cells, B-cell-depleted T cells, or PBMCs came the material, which was cDNA or gDNA.

Study processing details: It was from reference gene primer amplification that nucleated cell counts were estimated. Sequencing used immunoSEQ multiplex PCR; TCRdb keeps in-frame clones, though not all of them. The D gene and trimming were derived from the DNA, and the V and J assignments and clone size from that table. The table shows some 220,000 clones, with 65% to 90% occurring only once. Sequenced input: peripheral blood. The TCR originated in a woman aged 70-85 years with COVID-19, enrolled during active disease.

The CDR3 is CASSFGTGRDYGYTF. The CDR3 nucleotides read TGTGCCAGCAGCTTCGGGACAGGGAGGGACTATGGCTACACCTTC. The gene calls are TRBV7-6 and TRBJ1-2; 9 bases map to TRBD1. The CDR3 covers 15 residues. Trimming took 3 bases from V and 3 from J; bases not matched to a gene: 5. Germline CDR1 SGHVS, CDR2 FNYEAQ.